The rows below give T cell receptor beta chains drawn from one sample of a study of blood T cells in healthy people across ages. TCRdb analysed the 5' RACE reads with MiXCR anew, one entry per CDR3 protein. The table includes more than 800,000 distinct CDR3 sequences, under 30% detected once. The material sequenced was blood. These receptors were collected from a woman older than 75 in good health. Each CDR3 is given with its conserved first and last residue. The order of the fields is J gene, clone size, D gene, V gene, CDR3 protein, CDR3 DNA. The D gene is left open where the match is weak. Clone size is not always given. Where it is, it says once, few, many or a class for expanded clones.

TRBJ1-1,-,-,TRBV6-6,CASGGWNTEAFF,TGTGCCAGCGGAGGGTGGAACACTGAAGCTTTCTTT
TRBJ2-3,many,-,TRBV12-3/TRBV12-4,CASSFRRDGTDTQYF,TGTGCCAGCAGTTTTAGGCGGGACGGCACAGATACGCAGTATTTT
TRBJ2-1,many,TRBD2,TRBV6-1,CASRNSYSGGARNEQFF,TGTGCCAGCAGGAACAGCTATAGCGGGGGGGCTCGGAATGAGCAGTTCTTC
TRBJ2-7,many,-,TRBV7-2,CASSLVGPASYEQYF,TGTGCCAGCAGCTTAGTGGGGCCGGCATCCTACGAGCAGTACTTC
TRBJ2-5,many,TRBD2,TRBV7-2,CASSYPLAGGETQYF,TGTGCCAGCAGCTACCCACTAGCGGGGGGAGAGACCCAGTACTTC
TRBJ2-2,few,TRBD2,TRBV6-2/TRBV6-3,CASYNGLAGGPFTGELFF,TGTGCCAGCTATAACGGACTAGCGGGGGGGCCGTTCACCGGGGAGCTGTTTTTT
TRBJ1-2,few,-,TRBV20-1,CSARAGVDGYTF,TGCAGTGCTAGAGCTGGTGTAGATGGCTACACCTTC
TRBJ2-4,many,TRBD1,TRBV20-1,CSAGQGKNIQYF,TGCAGTGCGGGACAGGGGAAAAACATTCAGTACTTC
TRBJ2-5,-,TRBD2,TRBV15,CATSIPGLVKTQYF,TGTGCCACCAGCATACCGGGACTAGTGAAGACCCAGTACTTC
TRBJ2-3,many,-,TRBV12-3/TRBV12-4,CASRSQGTSTDTQYF,TGTGCCAGCAGGTCCCAGGGCACTAGCACAGATACGCAGTATTTT
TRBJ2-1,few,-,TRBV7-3,CASSLGWGDKYNEQFF,TGTGCCAGCAGCTTAGGGTGGGGGGACAAATACAATGAGCAGTTCTTC
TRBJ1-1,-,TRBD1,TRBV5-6,CASSQLDRVNTEAFF,TGTGCCAGCAGCCAACTCGACAGGGTGAACACTGAAGCTTTCTTT
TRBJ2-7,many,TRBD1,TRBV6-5,CASSYSSPGGISYEQYF,TGTGCCAGCAGTTACTCGTCCCCAGGGGGAATTTCCTACGAGCAGTACTTC
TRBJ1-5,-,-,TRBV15,CATSRVRSSNQPQHF,TGTGCCACCAGCAGAGTAAGAAGTAGCAATCAGCCCCAGCATTTT
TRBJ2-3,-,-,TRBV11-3,CASSLVGVSWQYF,TGTGCCAGCAGCTTAGTTGGTGTCTCTTGGCAGTATTTT
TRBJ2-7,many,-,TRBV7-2,CASSPRGGSSNSYEQYF,TGTGCCAGCAGCCCCAGGGGAGGGTCTAGCAACTCCTACGAGCAGTACTTC